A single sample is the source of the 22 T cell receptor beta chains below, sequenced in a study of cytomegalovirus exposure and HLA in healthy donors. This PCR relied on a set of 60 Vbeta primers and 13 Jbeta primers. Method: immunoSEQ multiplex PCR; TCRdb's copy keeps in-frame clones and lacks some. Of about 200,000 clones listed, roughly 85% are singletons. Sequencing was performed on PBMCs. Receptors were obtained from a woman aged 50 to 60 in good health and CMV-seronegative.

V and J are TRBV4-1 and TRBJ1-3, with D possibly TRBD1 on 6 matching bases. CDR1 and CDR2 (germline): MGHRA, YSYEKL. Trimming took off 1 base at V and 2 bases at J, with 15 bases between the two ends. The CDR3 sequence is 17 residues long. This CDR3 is CASSQALGTPAGNTIYF. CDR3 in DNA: TGCGCCAGCAGCCAAGCTCTCGGGACACCAGCTGGAAACACCATATATTTT.

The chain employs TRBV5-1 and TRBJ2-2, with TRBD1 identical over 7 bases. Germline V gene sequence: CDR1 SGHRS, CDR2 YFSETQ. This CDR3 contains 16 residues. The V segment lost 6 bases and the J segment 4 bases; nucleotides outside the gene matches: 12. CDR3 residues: CASTWTGGESTGELFF. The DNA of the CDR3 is TGCGCCAGCACCTGGACAGGCGGTGAGAGCACCGGGGAGCTGTTTTTT.

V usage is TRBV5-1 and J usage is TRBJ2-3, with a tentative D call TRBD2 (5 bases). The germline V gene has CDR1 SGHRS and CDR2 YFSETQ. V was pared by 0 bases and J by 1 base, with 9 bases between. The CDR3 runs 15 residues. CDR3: CASSLESGRTDTQYF. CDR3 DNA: TGCGCCAGCAGCTTGGAGAGCGGTCGCACAGATACGCAGTATTTT.

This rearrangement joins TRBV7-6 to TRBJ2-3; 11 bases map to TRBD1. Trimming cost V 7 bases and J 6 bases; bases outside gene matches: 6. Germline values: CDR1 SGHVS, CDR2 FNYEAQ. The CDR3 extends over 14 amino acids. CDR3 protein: CASTRTGGMDTQYF. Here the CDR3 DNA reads TGTGCCAGCACCCGGACAGGGGGCATGGATACGCAGTATTTT.

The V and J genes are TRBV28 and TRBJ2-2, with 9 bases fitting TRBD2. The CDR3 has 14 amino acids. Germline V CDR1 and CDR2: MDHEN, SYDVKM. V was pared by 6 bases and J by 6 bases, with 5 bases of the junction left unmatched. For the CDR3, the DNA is TGTGCCAGCAGGTGGACTAGCGCGGCCGGGGAGCTGTTTTTT. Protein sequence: CASRWTSAAGELFF.

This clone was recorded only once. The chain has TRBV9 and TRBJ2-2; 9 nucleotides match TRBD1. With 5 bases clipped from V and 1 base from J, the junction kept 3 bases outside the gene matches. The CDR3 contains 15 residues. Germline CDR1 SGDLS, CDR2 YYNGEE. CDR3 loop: CASRGTGRNTGELFF. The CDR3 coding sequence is TGTGCCAGCAGGGGGACAGGGAGGAACACCGGGGAGCTGTTTTTT.

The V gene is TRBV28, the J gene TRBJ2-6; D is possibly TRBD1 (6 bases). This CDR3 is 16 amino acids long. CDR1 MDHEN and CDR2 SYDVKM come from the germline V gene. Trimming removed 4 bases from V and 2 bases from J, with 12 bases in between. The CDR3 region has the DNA TGTGCCAGCAGTTCACTGAACAGGGCTGGGGCCAACGTCCTGACTTTC. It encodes CASSSLNRAGANVLTF.

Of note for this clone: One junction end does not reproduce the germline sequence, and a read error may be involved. The CDR3 DNA reads as TGTTCCAGCAGCTTGAAAGGGACTAGCGGGGTTAGCTCCTACAATGAGCAGTTCTTC. It is translated as CSSSLKGTSGVSSYNEQFF. This rearrangement joins TRBV7-9 to TRBJ2-1; 13 bases line up with TRBD2. The V gene's germline CDR1 is SEHNR and CDR2 FQNEAQ (reference sequence). This CDR3 region has 19 residues. The entire variable domain, with the rest obtained from reference TRBV7-9 and TRBJ2-1, is as follows: DTGVSQNPRHKITKRGQNVTFRCDPISEHNRLYWYRQTLGQGPEFLTYFQNEAQLEKSRLLSDRFSAERPKGSFSTLEIQRTEQGDSAMYLCSSSLKGTSGVSSYNEQFFGPGTRLTVL.

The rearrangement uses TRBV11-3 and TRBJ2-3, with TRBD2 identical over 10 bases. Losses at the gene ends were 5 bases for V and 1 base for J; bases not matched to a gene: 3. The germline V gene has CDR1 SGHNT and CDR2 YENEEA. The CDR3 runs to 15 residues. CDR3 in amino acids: CASSPGLAGTDTQYF. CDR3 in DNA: TGTGCCAGCAGCCCAGGACTAGCGGGCACAGATACGCAGTATTTT.

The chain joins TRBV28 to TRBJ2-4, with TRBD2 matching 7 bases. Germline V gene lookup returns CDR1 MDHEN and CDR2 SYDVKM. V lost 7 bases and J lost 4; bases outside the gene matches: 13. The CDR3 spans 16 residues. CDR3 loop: CASTPEVAGPKNIQYF. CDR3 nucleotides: TGTGCCAGCACCCCTGAGGTAGCGGGTCCAAAAAACATTCAGTACTTC.

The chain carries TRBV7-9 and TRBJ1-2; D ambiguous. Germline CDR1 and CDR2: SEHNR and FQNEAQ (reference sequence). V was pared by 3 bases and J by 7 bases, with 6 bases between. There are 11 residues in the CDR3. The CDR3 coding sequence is TGTGCCAGCAGCTTTAGAACTGGCTACACCTTC. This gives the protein CASSFRTGYTF.

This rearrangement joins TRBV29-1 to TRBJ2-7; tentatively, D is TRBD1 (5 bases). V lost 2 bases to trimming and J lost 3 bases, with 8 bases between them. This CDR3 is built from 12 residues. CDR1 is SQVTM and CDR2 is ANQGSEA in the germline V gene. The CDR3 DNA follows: TGCAGCGTTGAAATTGACAGCTACGAGCAGTACTTC. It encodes CSVEIDSYEQYF.

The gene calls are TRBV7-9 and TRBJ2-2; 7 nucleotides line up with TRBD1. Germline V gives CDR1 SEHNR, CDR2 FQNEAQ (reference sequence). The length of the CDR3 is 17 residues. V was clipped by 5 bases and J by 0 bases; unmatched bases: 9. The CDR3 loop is CASSRSDRFSNTGELFF. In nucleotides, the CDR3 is TGTGCCAGCAGCCGATCGGACAGGTTTTCGAACACCGGGGAGCTGTTTTTT.

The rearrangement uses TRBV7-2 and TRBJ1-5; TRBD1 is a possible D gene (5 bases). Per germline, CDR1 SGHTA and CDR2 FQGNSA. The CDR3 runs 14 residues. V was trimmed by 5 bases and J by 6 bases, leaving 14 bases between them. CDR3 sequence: CASSQPQGGQPQHF. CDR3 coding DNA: TGTGCCAGCAGCCAGCCCCAGGGAGGTCAGCCCCAGCATTTT.

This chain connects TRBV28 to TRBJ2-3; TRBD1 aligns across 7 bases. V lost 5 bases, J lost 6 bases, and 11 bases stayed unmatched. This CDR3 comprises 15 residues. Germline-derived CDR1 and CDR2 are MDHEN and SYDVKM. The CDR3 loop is CASSRNRGDRDTQYF. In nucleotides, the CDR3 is TGTGCCAGCAGTCGCAACAGGGGCGACAGGGATACGCAGTATTTT.

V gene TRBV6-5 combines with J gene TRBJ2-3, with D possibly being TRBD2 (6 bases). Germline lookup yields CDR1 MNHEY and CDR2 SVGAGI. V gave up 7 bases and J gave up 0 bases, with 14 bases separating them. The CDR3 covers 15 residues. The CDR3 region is CASISRDSSTDTQYF. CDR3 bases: TGTGCCAGCATCTCCCGGGACTCAAGCACAGATACGCAGTATTTT.

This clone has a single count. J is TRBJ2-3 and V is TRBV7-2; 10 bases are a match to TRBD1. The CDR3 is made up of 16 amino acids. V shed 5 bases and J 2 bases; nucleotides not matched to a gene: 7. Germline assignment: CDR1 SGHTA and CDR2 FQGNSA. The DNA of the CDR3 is TGTGCCAGCAGCCTATTCGGGACAGGGGTCACAGATACGCAGTATTTT. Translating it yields CASSLFGTGVTDTQYF.

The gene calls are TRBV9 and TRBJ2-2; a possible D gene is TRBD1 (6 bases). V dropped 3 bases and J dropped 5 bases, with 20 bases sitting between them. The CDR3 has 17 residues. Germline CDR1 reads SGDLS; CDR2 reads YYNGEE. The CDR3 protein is CASSAQAGTLTTGELFF. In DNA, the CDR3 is TGTGCCAGCAGCGCCCAAGCCGGGACATTGACAACCGGGGAGCTGTTTTTT.

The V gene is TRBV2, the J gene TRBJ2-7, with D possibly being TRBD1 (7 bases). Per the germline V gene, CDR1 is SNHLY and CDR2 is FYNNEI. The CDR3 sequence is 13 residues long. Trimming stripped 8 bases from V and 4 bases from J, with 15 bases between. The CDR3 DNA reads TGTGCCAGCGGGAATCAGGGGGGATACGAGCAGTACTTC. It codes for CASGNQGGYEQYF. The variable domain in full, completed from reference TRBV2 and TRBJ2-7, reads EPEVTQTPSHQVTQMGQEVILRCVPISNHLYFYWYRQILGQKVEFLVSFYNNEISEKSEIFDDQFSVERPDGSNFTLKIRSTKLEDSAMYFCASGNQGGYEQYFGPGTRLTVT.

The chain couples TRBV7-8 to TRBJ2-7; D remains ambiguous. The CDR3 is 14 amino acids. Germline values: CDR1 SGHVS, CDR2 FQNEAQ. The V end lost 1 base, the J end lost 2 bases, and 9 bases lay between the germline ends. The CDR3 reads CASSLVENAYEQYF. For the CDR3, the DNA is TGTGCCAGCAGCTTAGTCGAGAACGCCTACGAGCAGTACTTC.

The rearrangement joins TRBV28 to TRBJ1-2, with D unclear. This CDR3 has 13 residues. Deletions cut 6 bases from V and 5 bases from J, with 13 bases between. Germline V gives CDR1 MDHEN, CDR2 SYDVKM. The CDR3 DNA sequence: TGTGCCAGCAGGGAGGCGCTTAATTATGGCTACACCTTC. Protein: CASREALNYGYTF.

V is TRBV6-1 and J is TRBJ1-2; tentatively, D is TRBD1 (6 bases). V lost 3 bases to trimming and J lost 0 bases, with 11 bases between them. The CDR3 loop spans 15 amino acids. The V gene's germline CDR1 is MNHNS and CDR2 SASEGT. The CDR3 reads CASSDRTVSNYGYTF. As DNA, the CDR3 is TGTGCCAGCAGTGACCGGACAGTTTCTAACTATGGCTACACCTTC.